The sequence of this T cell receptor beta chain was determined in a study of T cells in Graves' hyperthyroidism and ophthalmopathy (dated by TCRdb to 2018 to 2020). Regarding the research as a whole: Peripheral blood samples were taken at initial diagnosis, before any treatment was given. To identify TCR V-J signatures that set the groups apart, the researchers used a discovery cohort of 90 to 100 patients, made up of 40 to 45 with Graves' ophthalmopathy and 57 with stable Graves' hyperthyroidism. An independent validation cohort of about 20 hyperthyroidism patients and roughly 16 patients who later progressed to ophthalmopathy tested prospective prediction of ophthalmopathy. The 90 or so discovery patients were randomly split 7:3 into training and test sets. In addition, the study compared T-cell repertoires in thyroid tissue and in blood from roughly six Graves' hyperthyroidism patients. After blood sampling, hyperthyroidism patients were treated with methimazole at a starting dose of 30 mg daily, and ophthalmopathy patients were treated with high-dose intravenous methylprednisolone. The paper describes TCR Vbeta CDR3 sequencing of about 140 peripheral blood samples, made up of about 40 ophthalmopathy patients, around 78 hyperthyroidism patients and about 17 progressor patients. The investigation overall reported the following: In validation, the model predicted progression to ophthalmopathy with just under 71% sensitivity and less than 75% specificity, a median of 6.5 months before onset. Most expanded thyroid clonotypes (frequency above 0.001) were also detected in blood, suggesting blood repertoires may reflect thyroid immune responses. Sample size was not statistically predetermined, and blinding of investigators to group allocation was not performed. A 13 V-J signature model separated ophthalmopathy from stable hyperthyroidism, with roughly 88% sensitivity and roughly 84% specificity in cross-validation and 80%/75% in testing.

Amplification of TCR beta CDR3 regions was carried out from RNA transcripts. A first-round RT-PCR of the TCR CDR3 used the HTBI primer set with the Qiagen OneStep RT-PCR kit. A second multiplex PCR round built the libraries, followed by size selection and purification. Sequencing of the libraries was done on an Illumina HiSeq2000 using paired-end 100 bp reads. On the study's bioinformatics: SOAPnuke was used to process the raw data, with reads discarded if the reads contained adapters or uncalled bases, had a mean Phred below 15, or lacked an exact constant-primer or identifier match. COPE v1.2.5 was used to merge the high-quality paired reads, and each unique nucleotide sequence was defined as a clonotype. Clonotypes were aligned to IMGT TRBV, TRBD and TRBJ reference segments using MiTCR v1.1. Analysis was restricted to V-J combinations with a frequency above 0.0001, which covered roughly 99% of repertoires. The TCS score was defined as F50 (clonal expansion) divided by E x V (chaos), with BLOSUM62-based TCRdist calculated between CDR3 peptides within each V-J. Welch's t-statistics and random forest reduced roughly 500 V-J features to some 14, which were used in a naive Bayes classifier (R e1071). In-frame beta chains were kept once TCRdb had trimmed the public reads at Q25 with fastp and called clones with MiXCR. Each CDR3 protein appears once, grouped with its most common genes and DNA. TCRdb's processing, not the study's, gives the V and J calls here. For this sample the table gives hundreds of thousands of distinct CDR3 sequences, of which 14% were detected only once. The ten largest clones represent roughly an eighth of the sample.

Turning to this clonotype: Its target antigen remains unknown. A much bigger clone sits one base away, suggesting this may be a read error.

Ophthalmopathy patients had moderately to severely active disease, Clinical Activity Score of at least 3, NOSPECS grade of at least 4, and duration under 3 months. Any patient with an uncontrolled infection, another autoimmune disease, pregnancy or lactation was excluded. Diagnoses were established on the basis of clinical symptoms, serum thyroxine and TRAb, thyroid ultrasound, and orbital computed tomography. PBMCs were isolated from more than 8 ml of fresh peripheral blood by Ficoll-Paque density gradient centrifugation. Total RNA was extracted using Trizol reagent, and RNA quality was assessed on an Agilent 2100 Bioanalyzer. The germline V gene sets CDR1 to KGHDR and CDR2 to SFDVKD. Trimming removed 1 base from V and 6 bases from J, leaving 15 bases between the germline ends. The CDR3 covers 15 residues, taking in both the cysteine and the phenylalanine. The entry retains the CDR3 DNA only, 45 bases that are in frame from base 1.

The chain joins TRBV24-1 to TRBJ2-7; the D gene is possibly TRBD1 or TRBD2, each agreeing over 6 bases. Sequenced sample: blood. This TCR came from a woman aged 45-60 years with Graves' ophthalmopathy. The DNA sequence is given as TGTGCCACCAGTGATTTACAGTCCCGGGGGCGCGAGCAGTACTTC. Its translation reads: CATSDLQSRGREQYF.